Below are 29 T cell receptor beta chains sequenced from a single sample in a study of T cells in Graves' hyperthyroidism and ophthalmopathy (dated by TCRdb to the late 2010s). Libraries were constructed by multiplex PCR. The instrument was an Illumina HiSeq 2000. The TCR beta CDR3 regions were amplified from the RNA transcripts. The first round of RT-PCR for the TCR CDR3 was performed with the HTBI primer set and the Qiagen OneStep RT-PCR kit. TCRdb trimmed the raw reads at Q25, called clones with MiXCR and kept productive beta chains. All rows with the same CDR3 protein become a single entry with the most common DNA and genes. Here the sample has approximately 360,000 distinct CDR3 sequences; about 25% occur a single time. The ten largest clones represent less than 85% of the sample. Sequenced material: blood. These receptors originate from a man aged 50-59 years with Graves' hyperthyroidism.

This clonotype was seen a few times. The rearrangement links TRBV3-1 to TRBJ1-2; D may be TRBD1 (5 bases). Germline CDR1 reads LGHDT; CDR2 reads YNNKEL (reference sequence). Trimming stripped 1 base from V and 4 bases from J, with 7 bases between. This CDR3 has 13 amino acids. Here the CDR3 DNA reads TGTGCCAGCAGCCAAGGGGGACCCTATGGCTACACCTTC. Translation gives CASSQGGPYGYTF.

This clonotype was seen more than once but under ten times. The chain combines TRBV3-1 with TRBJ1-4; possibly TRBD1 for D (5 bases). CDR1 is LGHDT, CDR2 YNNKEL, per germline (reference sequence). V was clipped by 6 bases and J by 4 bases, with 15 bases between them. The CDR3 runs to 15 residues. Here the CDR3 reads CASSRQPKLNEKLFF. CDR3 in DNA: TGTGCCAGCAGTCGACAGCCGAAGCTTAATGAAAAACTGTTTTTT.

To note about this clonotype: With a much larger clone just one base away, this may be a read error. This sequence joins TRBV11-1 and TRBJ2-7; D unclear. The J call may be wrong; the DNA end is better matched by TRBJ2-1. CDR1 is SGHAT and CDR2 is FQDESV in the germline V gene (reference sequence). The CDR3 spans 12 residues. The CDR3 spells CASSGRGYEQFF. As DNA, the CDR3 is TGTGCCAGCAGTGGCCGAGGTTACGAGCAGTTCTTC.

V is TRBV20-1 and J is TRBJ2-5; 11 nucleotides match TRBD1. Germline V CDR1 and CDR2: DFQATT, SNEGSKA (reference sequence). Trimming took 5 bases from V and 3 from J; bases not matched to a gene: 23. The CDR3 consists of 20 residues. DNA for the CDR3: TGCAGTGCTTGCCACTCGAGGACAGGGGGCTCTCCCGATAGGAAAGAGACCCAGTACTTC. The encoded protein is CSACHSRTGGSPDRKETQYF.

The chain links TRBV2 to TRBJ1-2; 9 bases fit TRBD1. The CDR3 sequence is 15 residues long. The trim removed 1 base at V and 3 bases at J, leaving 3 bases unmatched. Germline V gives CDR1 SNHLY, CDR2 FYNNEI. The CDR3 DNA reads TGTGCCAGCAGTGAAGGACAGGGGGAATACTATGGCTACACCTTC. Translating it yields CASSEGQGEYYGYTF.

This clonotype was counted many times. The gene calls are TRBV18 and TRBJ2-7; D call uncertain. The CDR3 loop spans 15 amino acids. CDR1 is KGHSH and CDR2 is LQKENI in the germline V gene. With 3 bases removed from V and 3 bases from J, the gap between germline ends came to 15 bases. CDR3 in amino acids: CASSPVAAASYEQYF. As DNA, the CDR3 is TGTGCCAGCTCACCCGTCGCTGCGGCCAGCTACGAGCAGTACTTC.

For the CDR3, the DNA is TGTGCCAGCAGGAGATCAAACAGGATCTACGAGCAGTACTTC. This codes for CASRRSNRIYEQYF. The V and J genes are TRBV6-1 and TRBJ2-7; possibly TRBD1 for D (5 bases). Germline CDR1 is MNHNS and CDR2 is SASEGT. The CDR3 has 14 amino acids. Between the trimmed V and J ends, which lost 6 bases and 3 bases, there was a span of 15 bases.

In its sample, this clonotype was seen many times. The V gene is TRBV2, the J gene TRBJ2-1; 11 bases align to TRBD2. Germline V gene sequence: CDR1 SNHLY, CDR2 FYNNEI. Trimming cost V 6 bases and J 6 bases; bases outside gene matches: 7. This CDR3 has 15 residues. The CDR3 reads CASRVTSGKSNEQFF. Written as DNA, the CDR3 is TGTGCCAGCAGGGTGACTAGCGGGAAAAGCAATGAGCAGTTCTTC.

The chain carries TRBV5-1 and TRBJ1-3, with no clear D. CDR3 length: 15 amino acids. The germline V gene has CDR1 SGHRS and CDR2 YFSETQ. Deletions cut 2 bases from V and 0 bases from J, with 9 bases between. CDR3 region: CASSFGPGSGNTIYF. In nucleotides, the CDR3 is TGCGCCAGCAGCTTTGGACCTGGCTCTGGAAACACCATATATTTT.

In its sample, this clonotype was seen a few times. The rearrangement joins TRBV5-1 to TRBJ1-1; TRBD1 matches 10 bases. This CDR3 spans 15 amino acids. Germline CDR1 and CDR2: SGHRS and YFSETQ. J lost 5 bases, V lost 3 bases, and 7 bases had no gene match. The CDR3 bases are TGCGCCAGCAGCTCGCGACAGGGGGCAGGGACTGAAGCTTTCTTT. Its translation: CASSSRQGAGTEAFF. The full variable domain, in which reference TRBV5-1 and TRBJ1-1 provide the parts outside the CDR3, is KAGVTQTPRYLIKTRGQQVTLSCSPISGHRSVSWYQQTPGQGLQFLFEYFSETQRNKGNFPGRFSGRQFSNSRSEMNVSTLELGDSALYLCASSSRQGAGTEAFFGQGTRLTVV.

This clonotype was observed at least ten times. The chain recombines TRBV9 with TRBJ2-3, with D perhaps matching TRBD2 (6 bases). The ends were cut back, 0 bases at V and 9 bases at J, with 8 bases in the middle. The CDR3 has 12 amino acids. Per the germline V gene, CDR1 is SGDLS and CDR2 is YYNGEE. As DNA, the CDR3 is TGTGCCAGCAGCGTAGGGGCGGGGACGCAGTATTTT. This gives the protein CASSVGAGTQYF.

The rearrangement uses TRBV9 and TRBJ2-1, with 9 bases that match TRBD2. There are 16 residues in the CDR3. The germline V gene encodes CDR1 SGDLS and CDR2 YYNGEE. After removal of 0 bases from V and 7 bases from J, the junction contained 8 bases not matched to a gene. The DNA of the CDR3 is TGTGCCAGCAGCGTAGGGGCGGGAGGGCCTCTGAATGAGCAGTTCTTC. Translated, it gives CASSVGAGGPLNEQFF.

This clonotype was counted at least ten times. The chain employs TRBV2 and TRBJ2-5; possibly TRBD1 or TRBD2 for D (5 bases each). Germline V gene data show CDR1 as SNHLY and CDR2 as FYNNEI. The CDR3 length is 12 residues. The V end lost 9 bases, the J end lost 5 bases, and 13 bases lay between the germline ends. CDR3 bases: TGTGCCAGGGGGGACGTCGGGGAGACCCAGTACTTC. Translation: CARGDVGETQYF. Full variable domain (rest looked up from reference TRBV2 and TRBJ2-5): EPEVTQTPSHQVTQMGQEVILRCVPISNHLYFYWYRQILGQKVEFLVSFYNNEISEKSEIFDDQFSVERPDGSNFTLKIRSTKLEDSAMYFCARGDVGETQYFGPGTRLLVL.

There are a few counts of this clonotype. The gene calls are TRBV5-1 and TRBJ2-1; TRBD2 might be the D (6 bases). Germline values: CDR1 SGHRS, CDR2 YFSETQ. V shed 4 bases and J shed 3 bases, with 8 bases lying between them. The CDR3 contains 13 residues. The CDR3: CASSVGGYNEQFF. In nucleotides, the CDR3 is TGCGCCAGCAGCGTGGGAGGCTACAATGAGCAGTTCTTC.

This clonotype was recorded many times. The chain recombines TRBV28 with TRBJ1-1; tentatively, D is TRBD1 (6 bases). The length of the CDR3 is 15 residues. The germline V gene has CDR1 MDHEN and CDR2 SYDVKM. V was cut by 7 bases and J by 1 base, with 16 bases left in between. For the CDR3, the DNA is TGTGCCAGCAACCCCGCTGGGGGGGCGAACACTGAAGCTTTCTTT. Translated, it gives CASNPAGGANTEAFF.

The chain employs TRBV29-1 and TRBJ1-5; D gene uncertain. This CDR3 comprises 14 residues. V was shortened by 7 bases and J by 5 bases, with 18 bases between the two germline ends. CDR1 is SQVTM, CDR2 ANQGSEA, per germline. In nucleotides, the CDR3 is TGCAGCGCCAAAAGCAGCGGGGTTGATCAGCCCCAGCATTTT. Translating gives CSAKSSGVDQPQHF.

A remark on this clonotype: This may be a read error, as it is one base from a much larger clone. V is TRBV27 and J is TRBJ2-1; no firm D call. Trimming took 5 bases from V and 5 from J, leaving 4 bases between them. The CDR3 spans 11 residues. Germline CDR1 is MNHEY and CDR2 is SMNVEV (reference sequence). Written as DNA, the CDR3 is TGTGCCAGCAGTAAAAACAATGAGCAGTTCTTC. Encoded protein: CASSKNNEQFF.

This clonotype was observed once. The rearrangement joins TRBV2 to TRBJ1-2; possibly TRBD1 for D (6 bases). Germline-derived CDR1 and CDR2 are SNHLY and FYNNEI. The ends were cut back, 6 bases at V and 8 bases at J, with 16 bases in the middle. This CDR3 has 13 amino acids. CDR3 DNA sequence: TGTGCCAGCAGCCAAGATAAGGGGACAGGCTACACCTTC. This sequence encodes CASSQDKGTGYTF.

This chain connects TRBV9 to TRBJ1-3; D is undetermined. The CDR3 spans 14 residues. Trimming pared 0 bases from V and 4 bases from J, leaving 8 bases between. Germline CDR1 SGDLS, CDR2 YYNGEE. Here the CDR3 reads CASSVGVAGNTIYF. For the CDR3, the DNA is TGTGCCAGCAGCGTAGGCGTTGCGGGAAACACCATATATTTT. The whole variable domain, filled in from reference TRBV9 and TRBJ1-3, reads DSGVTQTPKHLITATGQRVTLRCSPRSGDLSVYWYQQSLDQGLQFLIQYYNGEERAKGNILERFSAQQFPDLHSELNLSSLELGDSALYFCASSVGVAGNTIYFGEGSWLTVV.

This clonotype was found a few times. This sequence joins TRBV10-1 and TRBJ2-1; 11 bases align to TRBD2. CDR1 is WNHNN, CDR2 SYGVQD, per germline (reference sequence). This CDR3 comprises 15 residues. The junction had 8 bases not matched to a gene; V was cut back by 8 bases and J by 5 bases. Here the CDR3 DNA reads TGCGCCAGCGCTGAAAGACTAGCGGGAAACAATGAGCAGTTCTTC. Translating it yields CASAERLAGNNEQFF.

This clonotype was observed at least ten times. The chain has TRBV12-3 or TRBV12-4 and TRBJ2-5, with D possibly matching TRBD2 (5 bases). Trimming left V 3 bases short and J 1 base short, with 18 bases between. The CDR3 spans 17 residues. The CDR3 nucleotides read TGTGCCAGCAGTTTTTTTCGGGAAACCCCCAGCCAAGAGACCCAGTACTTC. The encoded protein is CASSFFRETPSQETQYF.

The chain has TRBV6-1 and TRBJ1-3; D is unclear. The CDR3 consists of 13 residues. Germline loops: CDR1 MNHNS, CDR2 SASEGT. Trimming removed 8 bases from V and 4 bases from J, with 12 bases in between. The CDR3 sequence is CASAPGVGNTIYF. For the CDR3, the DNA is TGTGCCAGCGCTCCGGGTGTAGGAAACACCATATATTTT.

The CDR3: CASWRQGYGYTF. The CDR3 DNA is TGTGCCAGCTGGAGACAGGGGTATGGCTACACCTTC. The chain has TRBV2 and TRBJ1-2; 8 bases are shared with TRBD1. The CDR3 sequence is 12 residues long. CDR1 is SNHLY, CDR2 FYNNEI, per germline. After removal of 8 bases from V and 5 bases from J, the junction contained 4 bases not matched to a gene. Variable domain in full (rest from reference TRBV2 and TRBJ1-2): EPEVTQTPSHQVTQMGQEVILRCVPISNHLYFYWYRQILGQKVEFLVSFYNNEISEKSEIFDDQFSVERPDGSNFTLKIRSTKLEDSAMYFCASWRQGYGYTFGSGTRLTVV.

The table lists this clonotype with a few counts. This sequence joins TRBV6-2 or TRBV6-3 and TRBJ2-5; 8 nucleotides line up with TRBD2. The CDR3 contains 14 residues. Per the germline V gene, CDR1 is MNHEY and CDR2 is SVGEGT. Losses at the gene ends were 4 bases for V and 5 bases for J; bases not matched to a gene: 6. The CDR3 region has the DNA TGTGCCAGCAGTTTACGCGGGAGGATCGAGACCCAGTACTTC. It yields the protein CASSLRGRIETQYF.

The rearrangement uses TRBV7-2 and TRBJ1-4, with D perhaps matching TRBD1 (5 bases). CDR3 length: 13 amino acids. V lost 2 bases and J 8 bases, leaving 9 bases between the germline ends. CDR1 SGHTA and CDR2 FQGNSA come from the germline V gene. CDR3 nucleotides: TGTGCCAGCAGCTTACAGGGATGGGAAAAACTGTTTTTT. Protein product: CASSLQGWEKLFF. The variable domain in full, completed from reference TRBV7-2 and TRBJ1-4, reads GAGVSQSPSNKVTEKGKDVELRCDPISGHTALYWYRQSLGQGLEFLIYFQGNSAPDKSGLPSDRFSAERTGGSVSTLTIQRTQQEDSAVYLCASSLQGWEKLFFGSGTQLSVL.

The chain is built from TRBV5-1 and TRBJ1-1; D unclear. Trimming removed 2 bases from V and 0 bases from J, with 14 bases in between. The CDR3 is 16 residues long. Germline CDR1 and CDR2: SGHRS and YFSETQ. The CDR3 region is CASSFLRSGMNTEAFF. CDR3 bases: TGCGCCAGCAGCTTCCTTCGGTCGGGGATGAACACTGAAGCTTTCTTT.

This clonotype has more than one count but fewer than ten. The chain uses TRBV29-1 and TRBJ2-1; TRBD2 might be the D (6 bases). The V end lost 7 bases, the J end lost 9 bases, and 10 bases lay between the germline ends. Looked up from germline, CDR1 is SQVTM and CDR2 is ANQGSEA. This CDR3 has 10 amino acids. The CDR3 sequence is CSAWRGEQFF. In DNA form, the CDR3 reads TGCAGCGCCTGGCGGGGTGAGCAGTTCTTC.

This clonotype turned up a few times. The gene calls are TRBV29-1 and TRBJ1-1; TRBD1 agrees at 9 bases. Germline V gene sequence: CDR1 SQVTM, CDR2 ANQGSEA. V was clipped by 4 bases and J by 4 bases; unmatched bases: 7. This CDR3 region has 14 residues. The CDR3 DNA is TGCAGCGTTGCAATGACAGGGGGAGCCACTGAAGCTTTCTTT. Translation gives CSVAMTGGATEAFF.

This chain links TRBV6-2 or TRBV6-3 with TRBJ2-5, with D tentatively TRBD2 (5 bases). The CDR3 has 13 residues. The V gene's germline CDR1 is MNHEY and CDR2 SVGEGT. V dropped 4 bases and J dropped 12 bases, with 18 bases sitting between them. The CDR3 nucleotides are TGTGCCAGCAGTTTGTCGGTTGCGCCGGGGAAGTACTTC. Its translation is CASSLSVAPGKYF.